What follows are 9 T cell receptor beta chains derived from one specimen sequenced in a study of blood T cell repertoires in COVID-19. Clones were read by immunoSEQ multiplex PCR, and TCRdb kept only the in-frame ones, dropping some. The sample contains under 300,000 clones, approximately 83% of which appear only once. Sequenced input: peripheral blood. The receptors here all came from a woman in her 70s with acute or convalescent COVID-19.

The chain links TRBV10-3 to TRBJ1-4, with D possibly TRBD1 on 6 matching bases. This CDR3 has 13 residues. V dropped 6 bases and J dropped 8 bases, with 13 bases sitting between them. The germline V gene has CDR1 ENHRY and CDR2 SYGVKD. The CDR3 sequence is CAIRAGGGEKLFF. The CDR3 DNA sequence: TGTGCCATCAGGGCTGGGGGGGGCGAAAAACTGTTTTTT.

In this sample, this clone turned up once. The chain is built from TRBV12-3 or TRBV12-4 and TRBJ2-1; no clear D gene. CDR3 size: 11 residues. Between the trimmed V and J ends, which lost 6 bases and 9 bases, there was a span of 9 bases. The CDR3 spells CASSRTAEQFF. The DNA of the CDR3 is TGTGCCAGCAGCCGCACTGCTGAGCAGTTCTTC.

The chain links TRBV6-2 or TRBV6-3 to TRBJ2-5, with 9 bases identical to TRBD2. The CDR3 extends over 17 amino acids. Germline V gene lookup returns CDR1 MNHEY and CDR2 SVGEGT. V lost 3 bases and J lost 6; bases outside the gene matches: 14. The DNA of the CDR3 is TGTGCCAGCAGTTATCACGGGCTAGCGGGGATGGAAAAGACCCAGTACTTC. This encodes CASSYHGLAGMEKTQYF.

The V call is TRBV6-1, the J call TRBJ2-1; 14 bases agree with TRBD2. This CDR3 spans 16 amino acids. V lost 4 bases, J lost 8 bases, and 7 bases stayed unmatched. Germline loops: CDR1 MNHNS, CDR2 SASEGT. The CDR3 here is CASSVRLAGGPDEQFF. DNA of the CDR3: TGTGCCAGCAGTGTTCGACTAGCGGGGGGGCCCGATGAGCAGTTCTTC.

CDR3 in DNA: TGTGCCAGCAGAATACTAGCGGGGGCAGATACGCAGTATTTT. Encoded protein: CASRILAGADTQYF. The J gene is TRBJ2-3, the V gene TRBV7-9; TRBD2 matches 11 bases. The CDR3 runs to 14 residues. The ends lost 6 bases at V and 4 bases at J; junction bases unmatched: 3. Germline V gene data show CDR1 as SEHNR and CDR2 as FQNEAQ (reference sequence).

V and J are TRBV7-6 and TRBJ2-2; 9 positions match TRBD2. Germline V gene lookup returns CDR1 SGHVS and CDR2 FNYEAQ. The CDR3 consists of 17 residues. Trimming cost V 0 bases and J 6 bases; bases outside gene matches: 8. The CDR3 nucleotides are TGTGCCAGCAGCTTAGCTCGGCGGGGGGGGATCTCCGGGGAGCTGTTTTTT. It translates to CASSLARRGGISGELFF. The full variable domain, its missing parts supplied by reference TRBV7-6 and TRBJ2-2, is GAGVSQSPRYKVTKRGQDVALRCDPISGHVSLYWYRQALGQGPEFLTYFNYEAQQDKSGLPNDRFSAERPEGSISTLTIQRTEQRDSAMYRCASSLARRGGISGELFFGEGSRLTVL.

This clone was seen only a few times. The chain recombines TRBV15 with TRBJ2-5; tentative D call: TRBD2 (6 bases). This CDR3 has 14 residues. Between the trimmed V and J ends, which lost 3 bases and 3 bases, there was a span of 11 bases. Germline CDR1 is LNHNV and CDR2 is YYDKDF (reference sequence). CDR3 residues: CATSRGRDKETQYF. CDR3 nucleotide sequence: TGTGCCACCAGCAGGGGGCGGGATAAAGAGACCCAGTACTTC.

The chain couples TRBV7-8 to TRBJ2-3; maybe TRBD1 (6 bases). In germline, CDR1 is SGHVS, CDR2 FQNEAQ. CDR3 length equals 16 residues. V was trimmed by 2 bases and J by 4 bases, leaving 16 bases between them. The CDR3, as DNA: TGTGCCAGCAGCTTATGGGCTAGCAGGGGTGCAGATACGCAGTATTTT. It codes for CASSLWASRGADTQYF.

In DNA, the CDR3 is TGTGCCAGCCTAGACCATGCCTATGGCTACACCTTC. Translated: CASLDHAYGYTF. V gene TRBV9 combines with J gene TRBJ1-2; D is unclear. The CDR3 runs to 12 residues. The ends were cut back, 7 bases at V and 4 bases at J, with 11 bases in the middle. CDR1 and CDR2 from the germline V gene are SGDLS and YYNGEE.